This entry features one TCR beta chain sequence. This clonotype turned up a few times. Its antigen has not been determined. Base qualities are not at hand, and no much larger clone is one base apart. This record comes from a study of tumor and adjacent non-tumor tissue in lung cancer (dated by TCRdb to 2016 to 2018). At the level of the whole study: Patients with adenocarcinoma (roughly 12), squamous cell carcinoma (2) and small cell lung cancer (1) were included in the cohort. The approximately 15 enrolled patients, of whom 10 were men and 5 were women, were aged about 31 to 85 years and were diagnosed with TNM stage I to III disease. Sequencing produced more than 100,000,000 productive TCRbeta reads in total, an average of about 3.8 million reads per sample. Using bulk TCRbeta repertoires from 15 lung cancer patients, the study set lung tumor tissue side by side with matched distant non-tumor lung tissue. More than 25 paired specimens, one tumor and one normal lung sample per patient, were profiled by TCRbeta CDR3 sequencing. The paper as a whole reports these results and caveats: Younger patients had significantly higher TCR diversity, and higher tumor TCR diversity was associated with shorter overall and disease-free survival. Because peripheral blood was not sequenced, blood TCRbeta repertoires in the lung cancer patients of the study were not examined. Significantly higher TCR diversity (inverse Simpson) was observed in tumor tissue than in normal lung tissue (approximately 430 vs 150, P = 0.0075, Mann-Whitney U test). In normal lung, the top 100 clones accounted for a significantly larger cumulative share of the repertoire than in tumor tissue. Only approximately 14 patients were included in the cohort, and the need for larger samples and more detailed clinical data was noted by the authors. The methods do not name the sequencing platform or mention unique molecular identifiers.

RNA was isolated from bulk unsorted tissue, and RNA quality was assessed with a NanoDrop ND-1000 and an Agilent 2100. Donors were newly diagnosed lung cancer patients admitted for thoracic surgery in China between August and November 2014, without prior chemotherapy. Patients with previous radiotherapy or chemotherapy, or with another concurrent cancer, were excluded from the study. Surgical tissue pieces of roughly 1-2 cm3 were preserved in RNAlater solution and stored at -80 °C until use. Library creation used multiplex PCR. Sequencing was carried out with an Illumina HiSeq 2500. TCRbeta libraries were constructed through three rounds of nested PCR with primers (Table S4) according to protocols modified from ARM-PCR. Before sequencing, PCR products of 200-500 bp were cut from the gel and purified using the QIAquick gel extraction kit. In the authors' own workflow: Trimmomatic was used to clean the reads, FLASH was used to merge the reads into complete CDR3 sequences, and MiTCR was used to assign the reads to V(D)J germline segments. VDJtools was used to compute clonal diversity as the inverse Simpson's index. Productive reads were defined as in-frame sequences without a premature stop codon. The public reads were reanalyzed by TCRdb: fastp trimming at Q25, MiXCR alignment, in-frame beta chains only. CDR3 protein duplicates are merged, each entry listing the most common genes and DNA. The V and J calls were not made by the authors but by TCRdb's processing. This sample is represented by some 90,000 distinct CDR3 sequences; approximately 57% of them were singletons. The biggest ten clones account for around 14% of the sample.

The sequencing sample was made of lung tumor tissue. This receptor was obtained from a man in his 70s with non-small cell lung cancer.

The sequence in DNA is TGTGCCAGCAGCTTGCAGGGGGCGGGCACCGGGGAGCTGTTTTTT. Its protein reads: CASSLQGAGTGELFF. The chain employs TRBV11-2 and TRBJ2-2; 8 of the junction bases match TRBD1. Trimming leaves V shorter by 3 bases and J shorter by 4 bases, with the junction holding 4 bases beyond the gene matches. Looking up the germline V gene yields CDR1 SGHAT and CDR2 FQNNGV. The CDR3 contains 15 residues, cysteine and phenylalanine counted. The read is trimmed to its CDR3 DNA, 45 bases read in frame from base 1.